This T cell receptor beta chain was captured in a study of cytomegalovirus exposure and HLA in healthy donors. Study outcomes and limitations: According to a subsequent analysis, TCR clusters from the first cohort were inclined to appear together in the roughly 110 validation repertoires. In vitro assays verified that a few CMV-associated chains recognized CMV antigens specifically.

About this clone itself: Its antigen remains unidentified.

Here immunoSEQ multiplex PCR was the method, and the copy in TCRdb shows in-frame clones only, minus some. The sample carries around 120,000 clones, around 88% recorded once. The TCR comes from a man aged 18 to 29 in good health and CMV-seronegative. The sample was PBMCs.

CDR3 sequence: CAWSPRVNGYTF. The CDR3 coding sequence is TGTGCCTGGAGCCCAAGAGTCAATGGCTACACCTTC. The rearrangement links TRBV30 to TRBJ1-2, with unresolved D. CDR3 size: 12 residues. CDR1 and CDR2 (germline): GTSNPN, SVGIG (reference sequence). V lost 3 bases and J lost 6, with 11 bases in between.